A selection of T cell receptor beta chains follows, all from one sample in a study of control samples from healthy donors and cancer patients. Data came from immunoSEQ multiplex PCR; TCRdb stores just in-frame clones and leaves some out. The sample holds over 80,000 clones, about 85% seen once. Sequenced: blood. The receptor set was obtained from a man aged 25 to 40 in good health. Each CDR3 is given with its conserved first and last residue. The D gene is left open where the match is weak. Clone size, where shown, is once, few, many, or a class for clones that have expanded.

V,size,J,D,DNA,CDR3
TRBV19,-,TRBJ1-2,TRBD1,TGTGCCAGTAGCACCCGGGACAGGTCCGGGGGCTACACCTTC,CASSTRDRSGGYTF
TRBV5-5,few,TRBJ1-3,-,TGTGCCAGCAGTCGGACAGCGGGAAACACCATATATTTT,CASSRTAGNTIYF
TRBV12-5,-,TRBJ2-5,TRBD1,TGTGCTAGTGGTGCACCCCTACAGGGGGCACCTCAAGAGACCCAGTACTTC,CASGAPLQGAPQETQYF
TRBV30,-,TRBJ2-1,TRBD2,TGTGCCTGGAGTACCCGGCTAGCGGGGGGCCAATACCAATATTACAATGAGCAGTTCTTC,CAWSTRLAGGQYQYYNEQFF
TRBV7-9,-,TRBJ1-2,TRBD1,TGTGCCAGCAGCCTTGGTTGGGGACAGCTCTCTGGCTACACCTTC,CASSLGWGQLSGYTF
TRBV19,-,TRBJ2-3,TRBD2,TGTGCCAGTAGTATTAGCGGGGGGGTGATAGATACGCAGTATTTT,CASSISGGVIDTQYF
TRBV18,-,TRBJ1-4,TRBD1,TGTGCCAGCTCACCGGGACAGGGTGAAAAACTGTTTTTT,CASSPGQGEKLFF
TRBV28,-,TRBJ1-5,TRBD1,TGTGCCAGCTTCGAGACAGGGCTGAACAATCAGCCCCAGCATTTT,CASFETGLNNQPQHF
TRBV10-3,-,TRBJ2-3,-,TGTGCCATCAGTGATGTCCAGACTAGTCACACAGATACGCAGTATTTT,CAISDVQTSHTDTQYF
TRBV11-2,-,TRBJ2-1,-,TGTGCCAGCAGCTTAGGGGAGGTAACCTACAATGAGCAGTTCTTC,CASSLGEVTYNEQFF
TRBV5-4,once,TRBJ2-5,-,TGTGCCAGCAGCCGAAAGCCCCGGGCCGGAGGAGAGACCCAGTACTTC,CASSRKPRAGGETQYF
TRBV7-8,-,TRBJ1-5,-,TGTGCCAGCAGCCTGCAGGGGAGGAATCAGCCCCAGCATTTT,CASSLQGRNQPQHF
TRBV30,-,TRBJ2-1,-,TGTGCCTGCCGGATTCGGGAAAATGAGCAGTTCTTC,CACRIRENEQFF
TRBV27,once,TRBJ2-7,-,TGTGCCAGCAGTCTAGCCGCAGGGCGGGAGTACTTC,CASSLAAGREYF
TRBV6-1,-,TRBJ1-1,-,TGTGCCAGCAGTGAAGAGGGGCGAGGGATGAACACTGAAGCTTTCTTT,CASSEEGRGMNTEAFF
TRBV19,-,TRBJ2-3,TRBD1,TGTGCCAGTAGTGAACAGGGGGTTGCAGATACGCAGTATTTT,CASSEQGVADTQYF
TRBV6-5,once,TRBJ1-1,-,TGTGCCAGCAGGAGGGGGAGACTAACTGAAGCTTTCTTT,CASRRGRLTEAFF
TRBV29-1,-,TRBJ1-4,-,TGCAGCACGACAGGTTCAAATGAAAAACTGTTTTTT,CSTTGSNEKLFF
TRBV13,-,TRBJ1-2,TRBD1,TGTGCCAGCAGCATAGACAGGGGAGGCTATGGCTACACCTTC,CASSIDRGGYGYTF
TRBV27,-,TRBJ2-7,-,TGTGCCAGCACACCCATCAAGGGACGGTACTACGAGCAGTACTTC,CASTPIKGRYYEQYF
TRBV28,-,TRBJ1-2,-,TGTGCCAGCAGCAACAGAATCGTAAGCTATGGCTACACCTTC,CASSNRIVSYGYTF
TRBV30,once,TRBJ2-3,TRBD1,TGTGCCGGGGCACAGGGGGGTCAGGATACGCAGTATTTT,CAGAQGGQDTQYF
TRBV3-1/TRBV3-2,few,TRBJ2-7,TRBD2,TGTGCCAGCAGATCGGGACTAGCGGAGTCTTACGAGCAGTACTTC,CASRSGLAESYEQYF
TRBV20-1,-,TRBJ2-5,-,TGCAGTGCTCTGGAGGGGGAGACCCAGTACTTC,CSALEGETQYF
TRBV5-6,-,TRBJ2-7,-,TGTGCCAGCAGCTTGGTAACGGGGGTAGGCGAGCAGTACTTC,CASSLVTGVGEQYF
TRBV5-6,few,TRBJ2-5,-,TGTGCCACCCGAGGAGTGGATCAAGAGACCCAGTACTTC,CATRGVDQETQYF
TRBV29-1,-,TRBJ1-4,-,TGCAGCGTTGTCAGTCTACTCGATGAAAAACTGTTTTTT,CSVVSLLDEKLFF
TRBV28,-,TRBJ1-5,-,TGTGCCAGCAGTTTGGGGAGCGGGAATCAGCCCCAGCATTTT,CASSLGSGNQPQHF
TRBV6-6,few,TRBJ1-2,-,TGTGCCAGCAGACAGGGAGATGGGGGCTATGGCTACACCTTC,CASRQGDGGYGYTF
TRBV5-6,-,TRBJ2-6,TRBD2,TGTGCCAGCAGCTTGATCGGTCAGGCGGGGGGCCCTGGGGCCAACGTCCTGACTTTC,CASSLIGQAGGPGANVLTF
TRBV2,-,TRBJ1-2,-,TGTGCCAGCAGTGTATTTGGGGCGGCTCATGGCTACACCTTC,CASSVFGAAHGYTF
TRBV10-3,-,TRBJ2-1,-,TGTGCCATCAGTGAGTTGTCCAGTAAAAATGAGCAGTTCTTC,CAISELSSKNEQFF
TRBV9,-,TRBJ2-7,TRBD2,TGTGCCAGCAGCCGGGGGGGAGATTCCTACGAGCAGTACTTC,CASSRGGDSYEQYF
TRBV6-6,-,TRBJ2-3,TRBD2,TGTGCCAGCAGTCGAACTAGCGGGGGGGATGTTTCTCTCACAGATACGCAGTATTTT,CASSRTSGGDVSLTDTQYF
TRBV5-1,-,TRBJ2-7,TRBD1,TGCGCCAGCAGCGCGTGGACAGGAGGTCTGGACGAGCAGTACTTC,CASSAWTGGLDEQYF
TRBV28,-,TRBJ2-7,TRBD2,TGTGCCAGCAACGGACTCTCTAGCGGGTTCTACGAGCAGTACTTC,CASNGLSSGFYEQYF
TRBV7-8,-,TRBJ1-1,-,TGTGCCAGCAGCTTACAGGGATCTGAAGCTTTCTTT,CASSLQGSEAFF
TRBV28,once,TRBJ2-7,TRBD2,TGTGCCAGCAGTCCTCCTGGACTAGCGGTGGCGGGGGAGCAGTACTTC,CASSPPGLAVAGEQYF
TRBV6-5,-,TRBJ1-5,-,TGTGCCAGCGGGGCCCTTTTAAATCAGCCCCAGCATTTT,CASGALLNQPQHF
TRBV7-3,-,TRBJ1-5,TRBD1,TGTGCCAGCAGCCCCCCCCGGACAGGGGGTTGCAATCAGCCCCAGCATTTT,CASSPPRTGGCNQPQHF
TRBV5-1,-,TRBJ1-1,-,TGCGCCAGCAGCTTGGACTATGGGTCGATGAACACTGAAGCTTTCTTT,CASSLDYGSMNTEAFF
TRBV9,-,TRBJ1-1,-,TGTGCCAGCAGCGTAGACGTTCTGAACACTGAAGCTTTCTTT,CASSVDVLNTEAFF
TRBV19,-,TRBJ1-1,-,TGTGCCAGTAGTATAACCGGGGGGGAGACTGAAGCTTTCTTT,CASSITGGETEAFF
TRBV19,-,TRBJ1-1,-,TGTGCCAGTAGTATAGGTTTCCAGGGGCGCACTGAAGCTTTCTTT,CASSIGFQGRTEAFF
TRBV2,-,TRBJ1-6,-,TGTGCCAGCGGCCGGGGGGCCTCCTATAATTCACCCCTCCACTTT,CASGRGASYNSPLHF
TRBV30,once,TRBJ2-1,-,TGTGCCGGACTGTTGTACTCCTACAATGAGCAGTTCTTC,CAGLLYSYNEQFF
TRBV5-6,once,TRBJ1-4,-,TGTGCCAGCAGCTGGGGGGACGCCGGGGGAAAACTGTTTTTT,CASSWGDAGGKLFF
TRBV28,-,TRBJ1-3,-,TGTGCCAGCAGTTCACAGGGAAACACCATATATTTT,CASSSQGNTIYF
TRBV15,-,TRBJ2-6,-,TGTGCCACCAGCAGAGATTCTGGGGTCTCTTCATTGGGGGCCAACGTCCTGACTTTC,CATSRDSGVSSLGANVLTF
TRBV9,few,TRBJ2-3,-,TGTGCCAGCAGCCCCCAAGGAGATACGCAGTATTTT,CASSPQGDTQYF
TRBV7-8,-,TRBJ2-1,-,TGTGCCAGCAGCTTCCAGAGGGGGGGGTACAATGAGCAGTTCTTC,CASSFQRGGYNEQFF
TRBV19,once,TRBJ1-5,TRBD1,TGTGCCACGGGACAGGGCAATCAGCCCCAGCATTTT,CATGQGNQPQHF
TRBV7-9,few,TRBJ2-7,-,TGTGCCAGCAGCTTAGGGGCGATCGGGGGCGAGCAGTACTTC,CASSLGAIGGEQYF
TRBV5-1,-,TRBJ1-6,TRBD1,TGCGCCAGCAGCTTTGCCGGGACAGGGAATAATTCACCCCTCCACTTT,CASSFAGTGNNSPLHF